What follows are 12 T cell receptor beta chains derived from one specimen sequenced in a study of CXCR3-negative and CXCR3-positive naive CD8 T cells. Libraries of TRB cDNA were made by 5' RACE and carried UMIs. TCRdb reprocessed the 5' RACE reads and stores each CDR3 protein as one record, lacking DNA. The sample table includes some 150,000 distinct CDR3 sequences. Their antigens remain unidentified. Findings of the study overall: Naive cells that were CXCR3-positive had more hydrophobic TRB CDR3s (compared with CXCR3-negative naive cells).

The sequenced sample consisted of naive CXCR3+ CD8+ T cells from blood. Subset defined: CD45RO-CCR7+CD27+CD95- naive CD8+ T cells expressing CXCR3 (TNR3+). The receptors were gathered from a human donor in good health. Some clones in this sample may be carry-over from other donors' samples.

The J gene is TRBJ2-2, the V gene TRBV28; lacking DNA, the TRBD2 call made by TCRdb goes unchecked. Germline V CDR1 and CDR2: MDHEN, SYDVKM. This CDR3 has 15 amino acids. Here the CDR3 reads CASSLLAANTGELFF.

J is TRBJ1-5 and V is TRBV28; TCRdb reports TRBD1, a call that lacks DNA to check it against. This CDR3 spans 15 amino acids. The germline V gene encodes CDR1 MDHEN and CDR2 SYDVKM. This chain's CDR3 is CASSVRGGSNQPQHF.

This sequence joins TRBV20-1 and TRBJ1-1; TCRdb designates TRBD1, a call that cannot be tested without DNA. CDR3 length: 16 amino acids. Germline V gene sequence: CDR1 DFQATT, CDR2 SNEGSKA (reference sequence). The CDR3 here is CSARGYGTEKNTEAFF.

The rearrangement joins TRBV27 to TRBJ1-5. The germline V gene encodes CDR1 MNHEY and CDR2 SMNVEV (reference sequence). The CDR3 contains 14 residues. CDR3 in amino acids: CASSLHDSNQPQHF.

The rearrangement links TRBV20-1 to TRBJ2-1; TCRdb proposes TRBD2, but this gene call is untestable without DNA. This CDR3 contains 14 residues. Germline V CDR1 and CDR2: DFQATT, SNEGSKA (reference sequence). CDR3 sequence reads: CSARVLAGDYEQFF.

This sequence joins TRBV28 and TRBJ2-7; TCRdb returns TRBD1, unconfirmable since there is no DNA. This CDR3 spans 15 amino acids. Per the germline V gene, CDR1 is MDHEN and CDR2 is SYDVKM. This chain's CDR3 is CASSLQGTGRYEQYF.

The rearrangement joins TRBV19 to TRBJ1-1. CDR3 length equals 12 residues. Germline V gene data show CDR1 as LNHDA and CDR2 as SQIVND (reference sequence). The CDR3 sequence: CATKDMNTEAFF.

The chain joins TRBV21-1 to TRBJ2-7. TRBV21-1 is termed a pseudogene. This CDR3 comprises 12 residues. CDR3 in amino acids: CASSERSYEQYF.

CDR3 region: CASSWGGQPQHF. V and J are TRBV7-9 and TRBJ1-5; checking the TCRdb D call of TRBD1 is not possible without DNA. Per the germline V gene, CDR1 is SEHNR and CDR2 is FQNEAQ (reference sequence). This CDR3 comprises 12 residues.

The chain carries TRBV28 and TRBJ1-1; checking the TCRdb D call of TRBD1 is not possible without DNA. CDR3 length: 14 amino acids. The germline gives CDR1 MDHEN, CDR2 SYDVKM. The chain's CDR3 is CASSLGGRDTEAFF.

This sequence joins TRBV2 and TRBJ2-2; the D call of TRBD1 rests on TCRdb alone, since no DNA is present to check it. This CDR3 contains 15 residues. Per germline, CDR1 SNHLY and CDR2 FYNNEI. CDR3 residues: CASSEPSAPGGELFF.

The V gene is TRBV7-8, the J gene TRBJ2-3; TCRdb's D call, TRBD2, is unchecked because there is no DNA. The germline V gene encodes CDR1 SGHVS and CDR2 FQNEAQ. CDR3 size: 16 residues. CDR3 loop: CASSTLAGVRTDTQYF.